Shown below are 25 T cell receptor beta chains from a single sample sequenced in a study of blood T cell repertoires in COVID-19. The protocol was immunoSEQ multiplex PCR, while the TCRdb copy is restricted to in-frame clones and leaves out a portion. This sample has about 150,000 clones; about four fifths occur once, and the top ten carry roughly 0.56%. Sequenced material: peripheral blood. These receptors were collected from a man in his fifties or sixties with acute or convalescent COVID-19.

This clone came up a few times. CDR3 nucleotide sequence: TGTGCCAGCAGTGATTTTCCAGGGCTTCAGCCCCAGCATTTT. Amino acids: CASSDFPGLQPQHF. V gene TRBV2 combines with J gene TRBJ1-5, with D tentatively TRBD1 (5 bases). V lost 3 bases and J lost 6, with 12 bases in between. This CDR3 has 14 residues. CDR1 is SNHLY, CDR2 FYNNEI, per germline.

V usage is TRBV4-1 and J usage is TRBJ1-3, with 8 bases identical to TRBD1. The CDR3 is 15 amino acids. Losses at the gene ends were 8 bases for V and 0 bases for J; bases not matched to a gene: 6. The germline gives CDR1 MGHRA, CDR2 YSYEKL. The CDR3 sequence: CASSGQETSGNTIYF. CDR3 nucleotide sequence: TGCGCCAGCTCGGGACAGGAAACCTCTGGAAACACCATATATTTT.

The J gene is TRBJ2-3, the V gene TRBV5-1, with 7 bases that match TRBD2. The CDR3 extends over 17 amino acids. With 0 bases clipped from V and 5 bases from J, the junction kept 12 bases outside the gene matches. Germline values: CDR1 SGHRS, CDR2 YFSETQ. The CDR3 sequence: CASSLAYLGGGIDTQYF. Written as DNA, the CDR3 is TGCGCCAGCAGCTTGGCCTATTTAGGCGGGGGTATAGATACGCAGTATTTT.

V usage is TRBV28 and J usage is TRBJ2-7; D perhaps matches TRBD1 (6 bases). The CDR3 has 12 residues. V lost 2 bases to trimming and J lost 4 bases, with 6 bases between them. Per germline, CDR1 MDHEN and CDR2 SYDVKM. This chain's CDR3 is CASSLDRYEQYF. CDR3 nucleotides: TGTGCCAGCAGTTTAGACAGGTACGAGCAGTACTTC.

The J gene is TRBJ2-3, the V gene TRBV5-8; TRBD1 matches 9 bases. The V and J ends lost 1 base and 2 bases, in that order; junction bases with no gene match: 11. The CDR3 length is 18 residues. The germline gives CDR1 SGHTS, CDR2 YDEGEE. Here the CDR3 reads CASSLSPPDRGTTDTQYF. In DNA form, the CDR3 reads TGTGCCAGCAGCTTGTCCCCCCCGGACAGGGGTACCACAGATACGCAGTATTTT.

The chain carries TRBV9 and TRBJ2-6; 9 nucleotides match TRBD1. The CDR3 is 18 residues long. Germline V gene data show CDR1 as SGDLS and CDR2 as YYNGEE. With 4 bases clipped from V and 2 bases from J, the junction kept 10 bases outside the gene matches. Written as DNA, the CDR3 is TGTGCCAGCAGCCCATCCCCGGGACAGGGAACTGGGGCCAACGTCCTGACTTTC. Protein: CASSPSPGQGTGANVLTF.

The table lists this clone with a count of one. The chain carries TRBV2 and TRBJ1-1, with D perhaps TRBD1 (5 bases). This CDR3 is 13 amino acids long. The V gene's germline CDR1 is SNHLY and CDR2 FYNNEI. Trimming pared 6 bases from V and 1 base from J, leaving 9 bases between. CDR3 residues: CASRLTENTEAFF. CDR3 in DNA: TGTGCCAGCAGACTGACAGAGAACACTGAAGCTTTCTTT. Combining the CDR3 with reference TRBV2 and TRBJ1-1 gives the whole variable domain EPEVTQTPSHQVTQMGQEVILRCVPISNHLYFYWYRQILGQKVEFLVSFYNNEISEKSEIFDDQFSVERPDGSNFTLKIRSTKLEDSAMYFCASRLTENTEAFFGQGTRLTVV.

The V call is TRBV19, the J call TRBJ2-3; TRBD2 matches at 9 bases. The CDR3 loop spans 15 amino acids. Germline CDR1 is LNHDA and CDR2 is SQIVND (reference sequence). J was trimmed by 4 bases and V by 2 bases; bases with no gene match: 4. Written as DNA, the CDR3 is TGTGCCAGTAGTATAACGCGGGGGGGCCCAGATACGCAGTATTTT. Translating it yields CASSITRGGPDTQYF.

V and J are TRBV5-4 and TRBJ2-3; possibly TRBD2 for D (7 bases). CDR1 and CDR2 from the germline V gene are SGHNT and YYREEE (reference sequence). Trimming took off 4 bases at V and 4 bases at J, with 13 bases between the two ends. The CDR3 totals 14 residues. CDR3 nucleotide sequence: TGTGCCAGCAGCCTGGGGGGGGGCGCAGATACGCAGTATTTT. This encodes CASSLGGGADTQYF. Filled out from reference TRBV5-4 and TRBJ2-3, the complete variable domain reads ETGVTQSPTHLIKTRGQQVTLRCSSQSGHNTVSWYQQALGQGPQFIFQYYREEENGRGNFPPRFSGLQFPNYSSELNVNALELDDSALYLCASSLGGGADTQYFGPGTRLTVL.

J is TRBJ2-3 and V is TRBV5-1; TRBD1 agrees at 9 bases. The junction had 8 bases not matched to a gene; V was cut back by 0 bases and J by 6 bases. Looked up from germline, CDR1 is SGHRS and CDR2 is YFSETQ. There are 16 residues in the CDR3. The CDR3 DNA is TGCGCCAGCAGCTTGGGGTCGGGACAGGGTAGGGATACGCAGTATTTT. Translating it yields CASSLGSGQGRDTQYF.

V gene TRBV7-9 combines with J gene TRBJ2-7; 9 nucleotides line up with TRBD1. The CDR3 is 16 residues long. V was pared by 1 base and J by 0 bases, with 4 bases of the junction left unmatched. Germline V CDR1 and CDR2: SEHNR, FQNEAQ (reference sequence). CDR3 amino acids: CASSLDPGQGSYEQYF. CDR3 nucleotides: TGTGCCAGCAGCTTAGACCCGGGACAGGGCTCCTACGAGCAGTACTTC.

The V and J genes are TRBV6-6 and TRBJ2-6; D gene uncertain. The V and J ends lost 3 bases and 0 bases respectively, with 9 bases between them. The CDR3 runs 16 residues. CDR1 and CDR2 (germline): MNHNY, SVGAGI (reference sequence). The CDR3 region has the DNA TGTGCCAGCAGTTATAGCATAAACTCTGGGGCCAACGTCCTGACTTTC. It specifies CASSYSINSGANVLTF.

The genes are TRBV9 and TRBJ1-1; TRBD1 is a possible D gene (5 bases). Germline V gene data show CDR1 as SGDLS and CDR2 as YYNGEE. V was trimmed by 0 bases and J by 1 base, leaving 10 bases between them. CDR3 length: 15 residues. CDR3 bases: TGTGCCAGCAGCGTAGCCCCCGGGGGGAACACTGAAGCTTTCTTT. It codes for CASSVAPGGNTEAFF.

This chain links TRBV28 with TRBJ2-3; 7 positions agree with TRBD1. The germline gives CDR1 MDHEN, CDR2 SYDVKM. The CDR3 consists of 17 residues. V was clipped by 7 bases and J by 3 bases; unmatched bases: 16. This CDR3 reads CASNPGGLEGTTDTQYF. The CDR3 DNA reads as TGTGCCAGCAACCCAGGGGGATTAGAGGGGACGACAGATACGCAGTATTTT.

The gene calls are TRBV5-1 and TRBJ1-4; 7 bases are a match to TRBD1. V gave up 2 bases and J gave up 3 bases; unmatched junction bases: 13. The CDR3 covers 18 residues. CDR1 and CDR2 (germline): SGHRS, YFSETQ. This CDR3 is CASSLTQALGQANEKLFF. CDR3 DNA sequence: TGCGCCAGCAGCTTAACCCAAGCACTCGGACAGGCTAATGAAAAACTGTTTTTT.

In this sample, this clone turned up a few times. CDR3 DNA: TGTGCCAGCAGCTTAACCGCGGGAGGACGCACAGATACGCAGTATTTT. Protein: CASSLTAGGRTDTQYF. The genes are TRBV5-6 and TRBJ2-3; 8 positions match TRBD2. Germline CDR1 is SGHDT and CDR2 is YYEEEE. There are 16 residues in the CDR3. The junction had 6 bases not matched to a gene; V was cut back by 2 bases and J by 1 base.

This clone was seen a few times. The chain recombines TRBV29-1 with TRBJ1-4; TRBD1 is a possible D gene (6 bases). V gave up 7 bases and J gave up 3 bases, with 12 bases separating them. From germline, CDR1 is SQVTM and CDR2 ANQGSEA. CDR3 length: 13 amino acids. CDR3 loop: CSATGSANEKLFF. The CDR3 region has the DNA TGCAGCGCTACAGGGTCTGCTAATGAAAAACTGTTTTTT.

The chain has TRBV2 and TRBJ2-3, with 8 bases aligning to TRBD2. This CDR3 comprises 15 residues. The germline V gene encodes CDR1 SNHLY and CDR2 FYNNEI. The V gene end was trimmed by 6 bases and the J gene end by 3 bases; junction bases not matched to a gene: 8. The CDR3 loop reads CASSSGGRNTDTQYF. The CDR3 bases are TGTGCCAGCAGCTCGGGGGGGCGAAATACAGATACGCAGTATTTT.

V and J are TRBV5-1 and TRBJ2-2; D is ambiguous. V was pared by 2 bases and J by 5 bases, with 4 bases between. Germline CDR1 and CDR2: SGHRS and YFSETQ. The CDR3 runs to 12 residues. The CDR3: CASSFATGELFF. CDR3 DNA sequence: TGCGCCAGCAGCTTCGCGACCGGGGAGCTGTTTTTT. The whole variable domain, filled in from reference TRBV5-1 and TRBJ2-2, reads KAGVTQTPRYLIKTRGQQVTLSCSPISGHRSVSWYQQTPGQGLQFLFEYFSETQRNKGNFPGRFSGRQFSNSRSEMNVSTLELGDSALYLCASSFATGELFFGEGSRLTVL.

This clone turned up a few times. V is TRBV21-1 and J is TRBJ1-2; TRBD1, as called in the table, went unchecked against the DNA. TRBV21-1 is deemed a pseudogene. The CDR3 has 14 residues. The CDR3, as DNA: TGTGCCAGCAGCAAACCCAGGACAGAGTCTGAGGACACCTTC. Residues: CASSKPRTESEDTF.

This sequence joins TRBV7-8 and TRBJ1-1; TRBD1 matches at 7 bases. The germline CDR1 and CDR2 sequences are SGHVS and FQNEAQ. The J segment lost 4 bases and the V segment lost 3 bases, leaving 5 bases of the junction unmatched. The length of the CDR3 is 14 residues. CDR3 bases: TGTGCCAGCAGCTTGGCGACAGGGAGCACTGAAGCTTTCTTT. It encodes CASSLATGSTEAFF.

The chain has TRBV6-1 and TRBJ1-1; a possible D gene is TRBD1 (5 bases). Germline V CDR1 and CDR2: MNHNS, SASEGT. The CDR3 spans 14 residues. The V gene lost 0 bases and the J gene lost 1 base, with 6 bases spanning the gap. CDR3 region: CASSEAGGNTEAFF. In DNA, the CDR3 is TGTGCCAGCAGTGAAGCGGGGGGGAACACTGAAGCTTTCTTT.

This clone has only a few counts. The chain combines TRBV6-6 with TRBJ2-7; TRBD1 might be the D (6 bases). Germline assignment: CDR1 MNHNY and CDR2 SVGAGI (reference sequence). The V end was cut by 6 bases, the J end by 6 bases, with 12 bases between. This CDR3 region has 12 residues. The CDR3, as DNA: TGTGCCAGCAGCCGAACAGGGCTCGAGCAGTACTTC. This gives the protein CASSRTGLEQYF.

The gene calls are TRBV4-2 and TRBJ2-5; TRBD2 matches at 11 bases. There are 15 residues in the CDR3. The V gene's germline CDR1 is LGHNA and CDR2 YNFKEQ. With V trimmed by 1 base and J by 5 bases, 3 bases remained unmatched. CDR3 DNA sequence: TGTGCCAGCAGCCAAGTACTAGCGGGAGTGGAGACCCAGTACTTC. Its protein product is CASSQVLAGVETQYF.

A note on this clone: This specimen includes other DNA sequences encoding the same CDR3. The chain carries TRBV5-1 and TRBJ2-7, with 8 bases that match TRBD1. Germline trimming cut 2 bases from V and 0 bases from J; bases unmatched to any gene: 1. The germline V gene has CDR1 SGHRS and CDR2 YFSETQ. This CDR3 contains 14 residues. The CDR3 nucleotides are TGCGCCAGCAGCTTAGACAGGGGCTCCTACGAGCAGTACTTC. Translating gives CASSLDRGSYEQYF. Drawing the rest from reference TRBV5-1 and TRBJ2-7, the complete variable domain is KAGVTQTPRYLIKTRGQQVTLSCSPISGHRSVSWYQQTPGQGLQFLFEYFSETQRNKGNFPGRFSGRQFSNSRSEMNVSTLELGDSALYLCASSLDRGSYEQYFGPGTRLTVT.